These 29 T cell receptor beta chains share one sample of origin, sequenced in a study of technical replicates of blood from a handful of donors. Assay used: immunoSEQ multiplex PCR; TCRdb lists only in-frame clones, some missing. The data contain more than 75,000 clones, nearly 96% of them singletons. The sequencing sample was made of T cells isolated from PBMCs. Receptor source: a human donor in good health.

The V call is TRBV27, the J call TRBJ2-3, with TRBD1 identical over 7 bases. Unmatched junction bases numbered 0, after V lost 2 bases and J lost 1 base. The CDR3 has 14 residues. Germline V gives CDR1 MNHEY, CDR2 SMNVEV (reference sequence). Written as DNA, the CDR3 is TGTGCCAGCAGTTTACAGGGGGGCACAGATACGCAGTATTTT. Protein sequence: CASSLQGGTDTQYF.

The CDR3 loop is CATRDRGLSNQPQHF. CDR3 bases: TGTGCCACAAGGGACAGGGGCCTTAGCAATCAGCCCCAGCATTTT. The V gene is TRBV7-9, the J gene TRBJ1-5, with TRBD1 matching over 10 bases. V lost 10 bases to trimming and J lost 0 bases; unmatched junction nucleotides: 6. Germline CDR1 SEHNR, CDR2 FQNEAQ (reference sequence). CDR3 length: 15 residues.

The V call is TRBV6-5, the J call TRBJ1-2, with 7 positions matching TRBD1. This CDR3 comprises 14 residues. Germline trimming cut 5 bases from V and 3 bases from J; bases unmatched to any gene: 6. Germline V gene lookup returns CDR1 MNHEY and CDR2 SVGAGI. DNA of the CDR3: TGTGCCAGCAGTAGGGACAGAGTCTACTATGGCTACACCTTC. As protein: CASSRDRVYYGYTF.

V usage is TRBV6-5 and J usage is TRBJ1-5, with D maybe TRBD1 (6 bases). Germline CDR1 and CDR2: MNHEY and SVGAGI. The length of the CDR3 is 13 residues. Trimming stripped 6 bases from V and 6 bases from J, with 12 bases between. The chain's CDR3 is CASREGVVQPQHF. The CDR3 DNA follows: TGTGCCAGCAGAGAGGGGGTGGTTCAGCCCCAGCATTTT.

The chain carries TRBV9 and TRBJ2-3; D call uncertain. The CDR3 contains 14 residues. Germline V lookup: CDR1 SGDLS, CDR2 YYNGEE. V was pared by 4 bases and J by 0 bases, with 9 bases between. The CDR3 DNA follows: TGTGCCAGCAGCCAATTTCAGAGCACAGATACGCAGTATTTT. Protein sequence: CASSQFQSTDTQYF.

The rearrangement uses TRBV7-6 and TRBJ2-7, with 7 nucleotides matching TRBD2. V dropped 5 bases and J dropped 4; count of bases not matched to a gene: 8. There are 14 residues in the CDR3. CDR1 is SGHVS and CDR2 is FNYEAQ in the germline V gene. CDR3 nucleotides: TGTGCCAGCAGCCCCGGGACGGGGGGTTACGAGCAGTACTTC. Amino acids: CASSPGTGGYEQYF.

The rearrangement joins TRBV4-1 to TRBJ1-3; D unresolved. Germline V lookup: CDR1 MGHRA, CDR2 YSYEKL. Deletions cut 0 bases from V and 3 bases from J, with 15 bases between. The CDR3 sequence is 17 residues long. The DNA for the CDR3 is TGCGCCAGCAGCCAAGATCTGTCCCCCAGGAATGGAAACACCATATATTTT. Translating gives CASSQDLSPRNGNTIYF.

V is TRBV6-1 and J is TRBJ2-3; no reliable D call. Germline CDR1 MNHNS, CDR2 SASEGT. Trimming took 1 base from V and 6 from J, leaving 11 bases between them. This CDR3 is built from 14 residues. CDR3 in DNA: TGTGCCAGCAGTGAAGTTATCACTCGGGATACGCAGTATTTT. Protein sequence: CASSEVITRDTQYF.

V usage is TRBV7-8 and J usage is TRBJ2-1; 7 bases map to TRBD1. Trimming took 3 bases from V and 2 from J; bases not matched to a gene: 13. The CDR3 totals 18 residues. CDR1 and CDR2 (germline): SGHVS, FQNEAQ. CDR3 residues: CASSFPGQKDPAYNEQFF. The CDR3 DNA reads as TGTGCCAGCAGCTTTCCGGGACAGAAAGATCCGGCCTACAATGAGCAGTTCTTC.

V usage is TRBV25-1 and J usage is TRBJ2-3; D unclear. CDR1 and CDR2 from the germline V gene are MGHDK and SYGVNS. V shed 8 bases and J shed 2 bases, with 11 bases lying between them. The CDR3 loop spans 13 amino acids. The CDR3 loop is CASDTPNTDTQYF. CDR3 DNA sequence: TGTGCCAGCGACACACCGAACACAGATACGCAGTATTTT.

This rearrangement joins TRBV10-3 to TRBJ1-1; 7 positions match TRBD1. J was trimmed by 3 bases and V by 6 bases; bases with no gene match: 4. The CDR3 is 13 residues long. Germline CDR1 is ENHRY and CDR2 is SYGVKD. The DNA for the CDR3 is TGTGCCATCAGCCAGGGGGTGTACACTGAAGCTTTCTTT. This translates into CAISQGVYTEAFF.

This chain connects TRBV25-1 to TRBJ1-2, with D possibly matching TRBD1 (6 bases). The CDR3 length is 13 residues. Trimming left V 2 bases short and J 8 bases short, with 12 bases between. Germline V gives CDR1 MGHDK, CDR2 SYGVNS. The CDR3 sequence: CASSEDRSRGYTF. Written as DNA, the CDR3 is TGTGCCAGCAGTGAAGACAGGAGTAGAGGCTACACCTTC.

The CDR3 region is CASSLTWTENTEAFF. For the CDR3, the DNA is TGTGCCAGCAGTTTAACCTGGACAGAGAACACTGAAGCTTTCTTT. The V call is TRBV27, the J call TRBJ1-1, with a tentative D call TRBD1 (6 bases). The CDR3 totals 15 residues. Germline CDR1 and CDR2: MNHEY and SMNVEV (reference sequence). Trimming left V 2 bases short and J 1 base short, with 11 bases between.

The CDR3 region is CATSGASYEQYF. Written as DNA, the CDR3 is TGTGCCACCTCAGGGGCCAGTTACGAGCAGTACTTC. The chain uses TRBV25-1 and TRBJ2-5; tentatively, D is TRBD1 (6 bases). The J call is uncertain, as TRBJ2-7 better fits the DNA end. This CDR3 spans 12 amino acids. CDR1 is MGHDK, CDR2 SYGVNS, per germline.

V is TRBV6-1 and J is TRBJ2-2; D unclear. The CDR3 is 15 residues long. V lost 4 bases, J lost 3 bases, and 12 bases lay in between. Germline V gene sequence: CDR1 MNHNS, CDR2 SASEGT. The CDR3 DNA is TGTGCCAGCAGTGTTCAGCACAGAGACACCGGGGAGCTGTTTTTT. It translates to CASSVQHRDTGELFF.

This clone has just one count. This chain uses TRBV11-2 with TRBJ2-7; 9 nucleotides agree with TRBD2. This CDR3 comprises 17 residues. V dropped 0 bases and J dropped 6; count of bases not matched to a gene: 12. The V gene's germline CDR1 is SGHAT and CDR2 FQNNGV. Here the CDR3 reads CASSLERVAGAHSEQYF. The DNA for the CDR3 is TGTGCCAGCAGCTTAGAACGGGTAGCGGGAGCTCACTCCGAGCAGTACTTC.

This chain joins TRBV11-3 and TRBJ2-2; possible D gene TRBD2, 5 bases. V was cut by 1 base and J by 8 bases, with 5 bases left in between. Germline V lookup: CDR1 SGHNT, CDR2 YENEEA. The CDR3 is 12 amino acids. The CDR3, as DNA: TGTGCCAGCAGCTTAGCGGGAGGGGAGCTGTTTTTT. This translates into CASSLAGGELFF.

The chain employs TRBV4-2 and TRBJ1-1, with D perhaps TRBD1 (6 bases). Trimming cost V 3 bases and J 4 bases, with 15 bases left between them. Per germline, CDR1 LGHNA and CDR2 YNFKEQ. This CDR3 region has 15 residues. CDR3 nucleotide sequence: TGTGCCAGCAGCCAGGCAATCAGGGGTGGCACTGAAGCTTTCTTT. This codes for CASSQAIRGGTEAFF.

The J gene is TRBJ2-1, the V gene TRBV19; D possibly corresponds to TRBD1 (6 bases). The CDR3 runs to 15 residues. Germline CDR1 LNHDA, CDR2 SQIVND (reference sequence). Deletions cut 3 bases from V and 9 bases from J, with 18 bases between. In DNA, the CDR3 is TGTGCCAGTAGTATGAAGCAGGGGTGGGTCAGTGAGCAGTTCTTC. This gives the protein CASSMKQGWVSEQFF.

The rearrangement joins TRBV19 to TRBJ1-5; D might be TRBD1 (5 bases). This CDR3 spans 15 amino acids. V lost 6 bases to trimming and J lost 0 bases, with 12 bases between them. The germline V gene encodes CDR1 LNHDA and CDR2 SQIVND (reference sequence). The CDR3 region is CASREQDLSNQPQHF. CDR3 coding DNA: TGTGCCAGTAGGGAACAGGACCTTAGCAATCAGCCCCAGCATTTT.

V gene TRBV6-6 combines with J gene TRBJ2-7; the match to TRBD2 covers 7 bases. Germline CDR1 is MNHNY and CDR2 is SVGAGI (reference sequence). V lost 7 bases, J lost 3 bases, and 6 bases stayed unmatched. This CDR3 is built from 13 residues. CDR3 residues: CASTSGVVYEQYF. DNA of the CDR3: TGTGCCAGCACAAGCGGGGTAGTCTACGAGCAGTACTTC.

V gene TRBV28 combines with J gene TRBJ2-7; 10 positions agree with TRBD2. Per germline, CDR1 MDHEN and CDR2 SYDVKM. V lost 3 bases and J lost 4; bases outside the gene matches: 6. The CDR3 loop spans 15 amino acids. This CDR3 is CASSFALAGVYEQYF. The CDR3 DNA follows: TGTGCCAGCAGTTTTGCGCTAGCGGGAGTATACGAGCAGTACTTC.

CDR3 DNA sequence: TGTGCCAGCAGGCCCGATACTTACTACGAGCAGTACTTC. It translates to CASRPDTYYEQYF. The chain is built from TRBV28 and TRBJ2-7, with D unclear. Germline V lookup: CDR1 MDHEN, CDR2 SYDVKM. This CDR3 is built from 13 residues. The germline V and J ends were trimmed by 6 bases and 3 bases, with 12 bases remaining between them.

The V call is TRBV6-5, the J call TRBJ2-5; D gene uncertain. Trimming took off 0 bases at V and 4 bases at J, with 9 bases between the two ends. The germline V gene encodes CDR1 MNHEY and CDR2 SVGAGI. The CDR3 is 14 residues long. CDR3 in DNA: TGTGCCAGCAGTTACTCGAATTCGGGAGAGACCCAGTACTTC. Translation: CASSYSNSGETQYF.

This chain links TRBV30 with TRBJ1-5; D may be TRBD1 (6 bases). Germline CDR1 reads GTSNPN; CDR2 reads SVGIG (reference sequence). This CDR3 is built from 14 residues. V lost 0 bases and J 2 bases, leaving 8 bases between the germline ends. The CDR3 DNA sequence: TGTGCCTGGAGTGTAAGGACAGGCAATCAGCCCCAGCATTTT. Its translation is CAWSVRTGNQPQHF.

V gene TRBV29-1 combines with J gene TRBJ2-7, with 10 positions matching TRBD1. This CDR3 spans 14 amino acids. In germline, CDR1 is SQVTM, CDR2 ANQGSEA. J was trimmed by 3 bases and V by 5 bases; bases with no gene match: 7. Here the CDR3 reads CSVMGQGTDYEQYF. As DNA, the CDR3 is TGCAGCGTTATGGGACAGGGGACGGACTACGAGCAGTACTTC.

The J gene is TRBJ1-2, the V gene TRBV6-5, with 8 bases lining up with TRBD1. The CDR3 sequence is 14 residues long. In germline, CDR1 is MNHEY, CDR2 SVGAGI. V trimming: 7 bases; J trimming: 3 bases; junction bases outside the gene matches: 7. CDR3 sequence reads: CASTSRQGYYGYTF. Written as DNA, the CDR3 is TGTGCCAGCACGAGTAGACAGGGGTACTATGGCTACACCTTC.

This rearrangement joins TRBV9 to TRBJ2-1, with TRBD2 as a possible D gene (6 bases). Germline V lookup: CDR1 SGDLS, CDR2 YYNGEE. The V gene lost 4 bases and the J gene lost 6 bases, with 11 bases spanning the gap. The CDR3 covers 13 residues. The CDR3 region is CASSLGLFNEQFF. DNA of the CDR3: TGTGCCAGCAGCTTGGGACTCTTCAATGAGCAGTTCTTC.

The rearrangement uses TRBV6-5 and TRBJ1-2, with D possibly being TRBD1 (6 bases). V shed 0 bases and J shed 4 bases, with 9 bases lying between them. Germline-derived CDR1 and CDR2 are MNHEY and SVGAGI. This CDR3 comprises 14 residues. DNA of the CDR3: TGTGCCAGCAGTTACTCACAGGGTTTCTATGGCTACACCTTC. Translated, it gives CASSYSQGFYGYTF.